Listed here are 14 T cell receptor beta chains from one sample, sequenced in a study of blood T cell repertoires in COVID-19. Produced via immunoSEQ multiplex PCR; TCRdb's table is partial and in-frame only. The table lists 120,000 or so clones, roughly four fifths of them singletons. Source material: peripheral blood. The source of these receptors is a human donor in a cohort sampled during active COVID-19.

The rearrangement uses TRBV6-2 or TRBV6-3 and TRBJ2-1; 8 bases align to TRBD2. The J segment lost 8 bases and the V segment lost 4 bases, leaving 13 bases of the junction unmatched. Germline assignment: CDR1 MNHEY and CDR2 SVGEGT. The CDR3 covers 16 residues. The CDR3 bases are TGTGCCAGCAGTTCGAGTTCCGGGGGGGAGGTGGATGAGCAGTTCTTC. Translated, it gives CASSSSSGGEVDEQFF.

The chain couples TRBV7-6 to TRBJ2-3, with 9 bases matching TRBD2. The CDR3 is made up of 16 amino acids. The germline CDR1 and CDR2 sequences are SGHVS and FNYEAQ. The V segment lost 3 bases and the J segment 3 bases; nucleotides outside the gene matches: 7. The CDR3 bases are TGTGCCAGCAGCTTGGGTTATAGCGGGGGAACAGATACGCAGTATTTT. Translation gives CASSLGYSGGTDTQYF.

The V and J genes are TRBV3-1 (or the pseudogene TRBV3-2) and TRBJ2-5; 9 positions agree with TRBD2. Losses at the gene ends were 7 bases for V and 6 bases for J; bases not matched to a gene: 9. CDR1 is LGHDT, CDR2 YNNKEL, per germline (reference sequence). This CDR3 has 14 residues. CDR3 coding DNA: TGTGCCAGCAAAGGGGGCGGGGGGGCGAAGACCCAGTACTTC. Protein sequence: CASKGGGGAKTQYF.

The rearrangement links TRBV5-1 to TRBJ1-6; D remains unclear. V was shortened by 3 bases and J by 7 bases, with 11 bases between the two germline ends. The CDR3 extends over 14 amino acids. The germline V gene has CDR1 SGHRS and CDR2 YFSETQ. The CDR3 loop reads CASSWEFPNSPLHF. DNA for the CDR3: TGCGCCAGCAGCTGGGAGTTTCCCAATTCACCCCTCCACTTT.

The V and J genes are TRBV5-1 and TRBJ2-2; TRBD1 agrees at 9 bases. Germline-derived CDR1 and CDR2 are SGHRS and YFSETQ. The CDR3 has 15 residues. The J segment lost 6 bases and the V segment lost 4 bases, leaving 7 bases of the junction unmatched. CDR3 sequence reads: CASSEGTGLPGELFF. CDR3 nucleotide sequence: TGCGCCAGCAGCGAGGGGACAGGGCTCCCCGGGGAGCTGTTTTTT.

The chain combines TRBV5-1 with TRBJ2-7; D is perhaps TRBD1 (6 bases). Trimming shortened V by 2 bases and J by 0 bases, and 18 bases separated the two germline ends. The CDR3 extends over 17 amino acids. Germline-derived CDR1 and CDR2 are SGHRS and YFSETQ. Written as DNA, the CDR3 is TGCGCCAGCAGCTTCGGGACACCCGACCACCTCTCCTACGAGCAGTACTTC. Protein: CASSFGTPDHLSYEQYF.

The chain has TRBV27 and TRBJ1-4; tentatively, D is TRBD1 (5 bases). The V gene lost 2 bases and the J gene lost 8 bases, with 12 bases spanning the gap. CDR3 size: 14 residues. Germline V lookup: CDR1 MNHEY, CDR2 SMNVEV (reference sequence). The CDR3 reads CASSLRQGGEKLFF. The CDR3 region has the DNA TGTGCCAGCAGTTTAAGGCAGGGAGGGGAAAAACTGTTTTTT.

The chain uses TRBV5-4 and TRBJ1-2, with TRBD1 matching over 7 bases. Germline V CDR1 and CDR2: SGHNT, YYREEE (reference sequence). The CDR3 consists of 13 residues. Unmatched junction bases numbered 3, after V lost 0 bases and J lost 7 bases. CDR3 loop: CASSLAGTAGYTF. Here the CDR3 DNA reads TGTGCCAGCAGCTTGGCGGGGACAGCTGGCTACACCTTC. The complete variable domain, with remaining parts taken from reference TRBV5-4 and TRBJ1-2, reads ETGVTQSPTHLIKTRGQQVTLRCSSQSGHNTVSWYQQALGQGPQFIFQYYREEENGRGNFPPRFSGLQFPNYSSELNVNALELDDSALYLCASSLAGTAGYTFGSGTRLTVV.

This clone was seen only a few times. This sequence joins TRBV7-2 and TRBJ2-7; 10 positions agree with TRBD2. This CDR3 comprises 15 residues. V lost 4 bases to trimming and J lost 4 bases; unmatched junction nucleotides: 7. CDR1 and CDR2 (germline): SGHTA, FQGNSA. The CDR3 region has the DNA TGTGCCAGCAGCTCGATAGCGGGGGGCGGGTACGAGCAGTACTTC. Its protein is CASSSIAGGGYEQYF.

The CDR3 sequence is CASSLFQDSDEQYF. CDR3 nucleotides: TGTGCCAGCAGCTTGTTTCAAGATAGTGACGAGCAGTACTTC. The V gene is TRBV7-9, the J gene TRBJ2-7; no firm D call. The CDR3 consists of 14 residues. Germline values: CDR1 SEHNR, CDR2 FQNEAQ (reference sequence). V was shortened by 3 bases and J by 5 bases, with 14 bases between the two germline ends.

The J gene is TRBJ2-7, the V gene TRBV18, with 12 bases lining up with TRBD1. The CDR3 covers 17 residues. Per the germline V gene, CDR1 is KGHSH and CDR2 is LQKENI. With 2 bases clipped from V and 6 bases from J, the junction kept 11 bases outside the gene matches. The CDR3 loop reads CASSPAVGTGGPSEQYF. Here the CDR3 DNA reads TGTGCCAGCTCACCAGCGGTCGGGACAGGGGGCCCTTCCGAGCAGTACTTC.

The chain employs TRBV19 and TRBJ2-3, with 11 nucleotides matching TRBD1. The trim removed 0 bases at V and 1 base at J, leaving 6 bases unmatched. This CDR3 has 18 residues. CDR1 is LNHDA and CDR2 is SQIVND in the germline V gene (reference sequence). Here the CDR3 DNA reads TGTGCCAGTAGTATAGATCTTGGGACAGGGGGTGGCACAGATACGCAGTATTTT. This gives the protein CASSIDLGTGGGTDTQYF.

This clone was counted between two and nine times. The chain recombines TRBV5-1 with TRBJ2-5; 7 nucleotides line up with TRBD1. The length of the CDR3 is 15 residues. CDR1 is SGHRS, CDR2 YFSETQ, per germline. J was trimmed by 5 bases and V by 4 bases; bases with no gene match: 11. The CDR3 nucleotides are TGCGCCAGCAGCCACTACAGGGGAATGGGGGAGACCCAGTACTTC. Translated, it gives CASSHYRGMGETQYF.

This chain links TRBV4-3 with TRBJ2-3; possibly TRBD1 for D (6 bases). CDR3 length: 16 amino acids. Germline V lookup: CDR1 LGHNA, CDR2 YSLEER. Trimming removed 0 bases from V and 2 bases from J, with 12 bases in between. The CDR3 DNA follows: TGCGCCAGCAGCCAAGACAGGGGTCCCCCCACAGATACGCAGTATTTT. Protein product: CASSQDRGPPTDTQYF.